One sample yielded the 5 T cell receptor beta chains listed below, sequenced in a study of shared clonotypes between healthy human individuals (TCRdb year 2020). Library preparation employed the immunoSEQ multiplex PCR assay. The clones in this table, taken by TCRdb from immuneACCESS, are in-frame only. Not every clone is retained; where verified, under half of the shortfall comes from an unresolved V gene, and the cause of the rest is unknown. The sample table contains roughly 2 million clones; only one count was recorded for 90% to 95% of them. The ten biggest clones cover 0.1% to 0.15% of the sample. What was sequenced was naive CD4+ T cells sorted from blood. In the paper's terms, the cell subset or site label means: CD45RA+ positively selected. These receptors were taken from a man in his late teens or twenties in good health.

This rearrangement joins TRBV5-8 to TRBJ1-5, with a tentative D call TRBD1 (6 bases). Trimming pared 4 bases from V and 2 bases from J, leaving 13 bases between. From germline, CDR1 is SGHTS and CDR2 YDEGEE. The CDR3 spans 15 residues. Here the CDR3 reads CASSAPTGGNQPQHF. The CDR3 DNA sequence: TGTGCCAGCAGCGCCCCGACAGGCGGCAATCAGCCCCAGCATTTT.

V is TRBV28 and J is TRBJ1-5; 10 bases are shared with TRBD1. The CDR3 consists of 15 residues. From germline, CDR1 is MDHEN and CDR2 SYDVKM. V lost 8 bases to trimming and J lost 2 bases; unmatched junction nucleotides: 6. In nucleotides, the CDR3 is TGTGCCAGCGGGGGACAGGGGTTTGGCAATCAGCCCCAGCATTTT. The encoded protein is CASGGQGFGNQPQHF.

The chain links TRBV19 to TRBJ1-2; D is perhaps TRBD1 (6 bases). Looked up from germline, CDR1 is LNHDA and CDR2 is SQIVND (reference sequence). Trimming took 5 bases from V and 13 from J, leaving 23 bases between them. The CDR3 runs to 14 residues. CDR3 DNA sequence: TGTGCCAGTAGTCACCTACGAACGGCAGGGGATGGCACCTTC. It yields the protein CASSHLRTAGDGTF.

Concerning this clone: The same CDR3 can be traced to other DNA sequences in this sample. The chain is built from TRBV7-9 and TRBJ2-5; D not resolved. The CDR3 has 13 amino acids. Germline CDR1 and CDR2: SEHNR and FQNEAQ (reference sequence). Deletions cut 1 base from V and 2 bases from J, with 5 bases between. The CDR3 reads CASSLGLQETQYF. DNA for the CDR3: TGTGCCAGCAGCTTAGGACTGCAAGAGACCCAGTACTTC.

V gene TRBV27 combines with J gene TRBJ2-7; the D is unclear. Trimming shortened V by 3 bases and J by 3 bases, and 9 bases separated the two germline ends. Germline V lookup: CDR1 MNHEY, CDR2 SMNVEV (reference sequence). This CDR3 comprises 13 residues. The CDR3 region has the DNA TGTGCCAGCAGTTTTTCCGTGTACTACGAGCAGTACTTC. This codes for CASSFSVYYEQYF.